These 12 T cell receptor beta chains share one sample of origin, sequenced in a study of T-cell reconstitution after alpha-beta-depleted transplantation in children. This sample's TCRbeta library carried unique molecular identifier barcodes. TCRdb analysed the PCR reads with MiXCR anew, one entry per CDR3 protein. Here the sample spans approximately 250,000 distinct CDR3 sequences, more than 20% being singletons. Sequencing used PBMCs, obtained before TCRalphabeta/CD19-depleted stem cell transplant. The receptor source for this set is a girl aged 2 to 10 with Fanconi anemia, due to receive a stem cell transplant.

This clonotype was seen at least ten times. This chain connects TRBV11-2 to TRBJ2-7; the D is unclear. V was shortened by 6 bases and J by 3 bases, with 18 bases between the two germline ends. The germline V gene encodes CDR1 SGHAT and CDR2 FQNNGV. The CDR3 extends over 15 amino acids. The DNA for the CDR3 is TGTGCCAGCAGGAGAAGATATTCGCGGAACTACGAGCAGTACTTC. Encoded protein: CASRRRYSRNYEQYF.

This clonotype was recorded at least ten times. The V gene is TRBV20-1, the J gene TRBJ2-7; 11 bases map to TRBD2. With 5 bases clipped from V and 10 bases from J, the junction kept 7 bases outside the gene matches. The CDR3 has 12 amino acids. Germline V CDR1 and CDR2: DFQATT, SNEGSKA (reference sequence). CDR3 DNA: TGCAGTGCTGCTAGCGGGGGGCCCCTCCAGTACTTC. Encoded protein: CSAASGGPLQYF.

This chain joins TRBV6-1 and TRBJ2-4, with 9 bases fitting TRBD2. Germline V lookup: CDR1 MNHNS, CDR2 SASEGT. V trimming: 5 bases; J trimming: 6 bases; junction bases outside the gene matches: 14. The CDR3 has 17 amino acids. CDR3 sequence reads: CASSRTVSGSVGNIQYF. For the CDR3, the DNA is TGTGCCAGCAGTCGAACCGTTAGCGGGAGTGTAGGAAACATTCAGTACTTC.

This clonotype was found many times. CDR3 residues: CASSLAGTEAFF. The CDR3 coding sequence is TGTGCCAGCAGTTTAGCAGGCACTGAAGCTTTCTTT. The J gene is TRBJ1-1, the V gene TRBV12-3 or TRBV12-4; D gene unclear. Trimming took off 0 bases at V and 4 bases at J, with 3 bases between the two ends. The CDR3 runs 12 residues.

This clonotype was seen only a few times. The chain couples TRBV20-1 to TRBJ2-1, with a weak D call TRBD2 (5 bases). In germline, CDR1 is DFQATT, CDR2 SNEGSKA (reference sequence). This CDR3 contains 18 residues. Trimming removed 3 bases from V and 3 bases from J, with 24 bases in between. The CDR3, as DNA: TGCAGTGCTAGTGAAGGATCGCTGGGAGCGCGAATCTACAATGAGCAGTTCTTC. Amino acid sequence: CSASEGSLGARIYNEQFF.

This clonotype was counted a few times. This chain uses TRBV12-3 or TRBV12-4 with TRBJ1-3; D remains ambiguous. V was shortened by 4 bases and J by 0 bases, with 10 bases between the two germline ends. The CDR3 spans 15 residues. CDR3 loop: CASSYHGVSGNTIYF. CDR3 sequence (DNA): TGTGCCAGCAGTTACCACGGGGTCTCTGGAAACACCATATATTTT.

This rearrangement joins TRBV5-1 to TRBJ2-7; 8 bases match TRBD1. J gave up 5 bases and V 5 bases, and 9 bases lay outside the gene matches. Germline lookup yields CDR1 SGHRS and CDR2 YFSETQ. The CDR3 is 14 residues long. The CDR3 loop is CASRSTGDLDEQYF. CDR3 DNA sequence: TGCGCCAGCAGATCGACAGGGGACCTGGACGAGCAGTACTTC.

The chain links TRBV6-1 to TRBJ2-7, with D possibly being TRBD1 (5 bases). CDR3 size: 15 residues. V was trimmed by 5 bases and J by 0 bases, leaving 14 bases between them. Germline CDR1 and CDR2: MNHNS and SASEGT. The CDR3, as DNA: TGTGCCAGCAGTCTAGGGGTTTCGCGCTCCTACGAGCAGTACTTC. Encoded protein: CASSLGVSRSYEQYF.

The genes are TRBV4-1 and TRBJ2-1; 12 nucleotides align to TRBD2. The CDR3 runs 16 residues. V was clipped by 1 base and J by 11 bases; unmatched bases: 9. Per the germline V gene, CDR1 is MGHRA and CDR2 is YSYEKL. CDR3 residues: CASSQAPGTSGRKQFF. The CDR3 region has the DNA TGCGCCAGCAGCCAAGCCCCAGGGACTAGCGGGCGAAAGCAGTTCTTC.

Comment on this clonotype: Since a much larger clone is just one base distant, this may be a read error. This rearrangement joins TRBV7-8 to TRBJ2-7; perhaps TRBD1 as D (8 bases). The CDR3 loop spans 14 amino acids. V lost 5 bases to trimming and J lost 4 bases, with 15 bases between them. The germline CDR1 and CDR2 sequences are SGHVS and FQNEAQ. CDR3 sequence reads: CASSMTGEGYEQYF. CDR3 DNA sequence: TGTGCCAGCAGCATGACAGGGGAGGGATACGAGCAGTACTTC.

The rearrangement uses TRBV5-1 and TRBJ1-2; D is unclear. Germline lookup yields CDR1 SGHRS and CDR2 YFSETQ. V shed 0 bases and J shed 1 base, with 7 bases lying between them. The CDR3 is 14 amino acids. This CDR3 reads CASSLAISNYGYTF. DNA of the CDR3: TGCGCCAGCAGCTTGGCAATAAGTAACTATGGCTACACCTTC.

This clonotype appeared many times. The chain employs TRBV4-2 and TRBJ2-3; TRBD1 matches 8 bases. CDR3 length equals 15 residues. CDR1 is LGHNA and CDR2 is YNFKEQ in the germline V gene. After removal of 6 bases from V and 4 bases from J, the junction contained 9 bases not matched to a gene. The DNA of the CDR3 is TGTGCCAGCAGTATTTTCCCAGGGGGCGCAGATACGCAGTATTTT. It encodes CASSIFPGGADTQYF.